The 31 T cell receptor beta chains below were found in one sample sequenced in a study of control samples from healthy donors and cancer patients. The method was immunoSEQ multiplex PCR; TCRdb's version includes in-frame clones alone and lacks a portion of them. The table lists some 22,000 clones, less than 90% of them singletons. Sequenced material: PBMCs. These receptors were taken from a man aged 55 to 70 with colorectal cancer.

This clone showed up just a few times. The chain couples TRBV6-2 or TRBV6-3 to TRBJ1-1; D unresolved. The CDR3 is 13 amino acids. V was shortened by 2 bases and J by 4 bases, with 8 bases between the two germline ends. Per the germline V gene, CDR1 is MNHEY and CDR2 is SVGEGT. The CDR3, as DNA: TGTGCCAGCAGTTACGGGGTGGGCACTGAAGCTTTCTTT. Protein: CASSYGVGTEAFF.

This sequence joins TRBV6-5 and TRBJ1-4, with TRBD1 matching over 8 bases. This CDR3 region has 14 residues. The junction had 10 bases not matched to a gene; V was cut back by 8 bases and J by 8 bases. CDR1 is MNHEY and CDR2 is SVGAGI in the germline V gene. CDR3 bases: TGTGCCAGCGGAGTTGGACAGGGCAACGAAAAACTGTTTTTT. Translating gives CASGVGQGNEKLFF.

This chain uses TRBV19 with TRBJ1-1, with D possibly matching TRBD1 (5 bases). V shed 3 bases and J shed 8 bases, with 10 bases lying between them. CDR3 length equals 12 residues. Germline lookup yields CDR1 LNHDA and CDR2 SQIVND (reference sequence). The CDR3 region has the DNA TGTGCCAGTAGTATCGGGACGGAGGAAGCTTTCTTT. Translated, it gives CASSIGTEEAFF.

The chain combines TRBV2 with TRBJ2-7; 8 nucleotides match TRBD1. With V trimmed by 4 bases and J by 3 bases, 8 bases remained unmatched. The germline gives CDR1 SNHLY, CDR2 FYNNEI. This CDR3 contains 15 residues. As DNA, the CDR3 is TGTGCCAGCAGTGGAGGAGACAGGGGAGTCTACGAGCAGTACTTC. Its translation: CASSGGDRGVYEQYF.

The J gene is TRBJ2-1, the V gene TRBV7-9; D uncertain. CDR1 and CDR2 (germline): SEHNR, FQNEAQ (reference sequence). This CDR3 region has 16 residues. Deletions cut 1 base from V and 1 base from J, with 11 bases between. The CDR3 DNA is TGTGCCAGCAGCTTAGGCTACACTAAGTCCTACAATGAGCAGTTCTTC. Amino acids: CASSLGYTKSYNEQFF.

In this sample, this clone turned up a few times. The CDR3 sequence: CASKMGTGQNYGYTF. DNA of the CDR3: TGCGCCAGCAAGATGGGAACAGGACAGAACTATGGCTACACCTTC. This chain joins TRBV5-1 and TRBJ1-2; D may be TRBD1 (6 bases). V gave up 6 bases and J gave up 2 bases, with 17 bases separating them. Germline V gene sequence: CDR1 SGHRS, CDR2 YFSETQ. The CDR3 is 15 amino acids.

This clone occurred once. The chain employs TRBV2 and TRBJ1-2; TRBD1 matches at 8 bases. V gave up 4 bases and J gave up 6 bases; unmatched junction bases: 10. This CDR3 has 15 amino acids. Germline values: CDR1 SNHLY, CDR2 FYNNEI. The CDR3 DNA is TGTGCCAGCAGTGTTCTCGGACAGGGAAGGGATGGCTACACCTTC. This translates into CASSVLGQGRDGYTF.

The chain combines TRBV6-1 with TRBJ1-3; D is ambiguous. The CDR3 length is 17 residues. The V gene lost 2 bases and the J gene lost 1 base, with 15 bases spanning the gap. Germline CDR1 and CDR2: MNHNS and SASEGT. In DNA, the CDR3 is TGTGCCAGCAGTGAACCTGGAAACAGACGTTCTGGAAACACCATATATTTT. It encodes CASSEPGNRRSGNTIYF.

The CDR3: CASSLSQIPGQVYEQYF. The CDR3 nucleotides are TGTGCCAGCAGTTTATCACAGATTCCGGGACAGGTCTACGAGCAGTACTTC. This chain connects TRBV27 to TRBJ2-7; 8 bases match TRBD1. Germline values: CDR1 MNHEY, CDR2 SMNVEV (reference sequence). The CDR3 sequence is 17 residues long. Germline trimming cut 0 bases from V and 3 bases from J; bases unmatched to any gene: 10.

The V and J genes are TRBV9 and TRBJ2-7, with 8 bases matching TRBD1. Germline CDR1 reads SGDLS; CDR2 reads YYNGEE. V shed 4 bases and J 5 bases; nucleotides not matched to a gene: 8. This CDR3 is built from 14 residues. The CDR3 sequence: CASSHRDRKDEQYF. CDR3 nucleotides: TGTGCCAGCAGCCACCGGGACAGGAAGGACGAGCAGTACTTC. Together with reference TRBV9 and TRBJ2-7, the CDR3 gives the full variable domain: DSGVTQTPKHLITATGQRVTLRCSPRSGDLSVYWYQQSLDQGLQFLIQYYNGEERAKGNILERFSAQQFPDLHSELNLSSLELGDSALYFCASSHRDRKDEQYFGPGTRLTVT.

The chain recombines TRBV5-1 with TRBJ2-7; TRBD2 matches at 11 bases. Looked up from germline, CDR1 is SGHRS and CDR2 is YFSETQ. Trimming took 7 bases from V and 2 from J; bases not matched to a gene: 11. The CDR3 spans 16 residues. The CDR3 protein is CASSEGTSGGTYEQYF. Written as DNA, the CDR3 is TGCGCCAGCTCGGAGGGGACTAGCGGCGGTACCTACGAGCAGTACTTC.

The chain joins TRBV14 to TRBJ2-2, with a weak D call TRBD2 (5 bases). Trimming removed 0 bases from V and 6 bases from J, with 8 bases in between. The CDR3 spans 14 residues. The germline gives CDR1 SGHDN, CDR2 FVKESK. DNA of the CDR3: TGTGCCAGCAGCCAAGACCCGGGGTCCGGGGAGCTGTTTTTT. Translated: CASSQDPGSGELFF.

The gene calls are TRBV27 and TRBJ1-5; D remains ambiguous. CDR3 size: 13 residues. Trimming cost V 3 bases and J 6 bases, with 9 bases left between them. CDR1 MNHEY and CDR2 SMNVEV come from the germline V gene (reference sequence). The CDR3 region is CASSLSFAQPQHF. CDR3 sequence (DNA): TGTGCCAGCAGTTTGAGCTTTGCTCAGCCCCAGCATTTT.

The chain is built from TRBV2 and TRBJ2-3; TRBD2 might be the D (7 bases). Germline V CDR1 and CDR2: SNHLY, FYNNEI. V lost 8 bases and J 4 bases, leaving 25 bases between the germline ends. This CDR3 is 17 amino acids long. CDR3 nucleotides: TGTGCCAGCGGGGGGGGCGGGCTAGCGAAGGGTTCAGATACGCAGTATTTT. Translated, it gives CASGGGGLAKGSDTQYF.

This clone has only one observation. The chain has TRBV24-1 and TRBJ1-5; no clear D gene. Germline V gene data show CDR1 as KGHDR and CDR2 as SFDVKD. The germline V and J ends were trimmed by 1 base and 4 bases, with 13 bases remaining between them. CDR3 length equals 16 residues. The CDR3 is CATSDFPQQENQPQHF. CDR3 DNA: TGTGCCACCAGTGATTTCCCCCAACAAGAAAATCAGCCCCAGCATTTT.

The chain recombines TRBV12-3 or TRBV12-4 with TRBJ1-2; D is undetermined. The CDR3 extends over 11 amino acids. With 4 bases removed from V and 8 bases from J, the gap between germline ends came to 8 bases. The DNA for the CDR3 is TGTGCCAGCAGTTCCGGTGGGGGCTACACCTTC. Residues: CASSSGGGYTF.

This chain uses TRBV4-1 with TRBJ2-3, with 9 nucleotides matching TRBD2. V shed 0 bases and J 7 bases; nucleotides not matched to a gene: 5. The CDR3 spans 15 residues. The germline V gene encodes CDR1 MGHRA and CDR2 YSYEKL. The CDR3 sequence is CASSQDGGGANTQYF. The CDR3 DNA is TGCGCCAGCAGCCAAGACGGCGGGGGGGCGAATACGCAGTATTTT.

This clone has a handful of counts. The V call is TRBV10-1, the J call TRBJ1-5; tentative D call: TRBD1 (5 bases). The CDR3 has 13 residues. Germline CDR1 reads WNHNN; CDR2 reads SYGVQD (reference sequence). The ends were cut back, 4 bases at V and 5 bases at J, with 9 bases in the middle. This chain's CDR3 is CASSGQIDQPQHF. DNA of the CDR3: TGCGCCAGCAGTGGACAGATCGATCAGCCCCAGCATTTT.

J is TRBJ2-4 and V is TRBV7-8; 9 nucleotides agree with TRBD1. This CDR3 has 15 residues. Germline CDR1 reads SGHVS; CDR2 reads FQNEAQ. The J segment lost 7 bases and the V segment lost 0 bases, leaving 4 bases of the junction unmatched. CDR3 sequence (DNA): TGTGCCAGCAGCTTAGCGCAGGGACAGGGTAACATTCAGTACTTC. It codes for CASSLAQGQGNIQYF.

The chain joins TRBV11-2 to TRBJ1-1, with unresolved D. The ends were cut back, 3 bases at V and 3 bases at J, with 5 bases in the middle. The CDR3 has 12 amino acids. The germline V gene has CDR1 SGHAT and CDR2 FQNNGV. The CDR3, as DNA: TGTGCCAGCAGCTTCACCGACACTGAAGCTTTCTTT. Translated: CASSFTDTEAFF.

The DNA of the CDR3 is TGTGCCAGTAGTTCGCTAAGGGCGGAAAACACTGAAGCTTTCTTT. This translates into CASSSLRAENTEAFF. V and J are TRBV19 and TRBJ1-1; no reliable D call. V shed 5 bases and J shed 2 bases, with 15 bases lying between them. Germline lookup yields CDR1 LNHDA and CDR2 SQIVND (reference sequence). CDR3 length equals 15 residues. Combining the CDR3 with reference TRBV19 and TRBJ1-1 gives the whole variable domain DGGITQSPKYLFRKEGQNVTLSCEQNLNHDAMYWYRQDPGQGLRLIYYSQIVNDFQKGDIAEGYSVSREKKESFPLTVTSAQKNPTAFYLCASSSLRAENTEAFFGQGTRLTVV.

V gene TRBV27 combines with J gene TRBJ2-3; TRBD2 matches 7 bases. Germline assignment: CDR1 MNHEY and CDR2 SMNVEV (reference sequence). The CDR3 totals 16 residues. V dropped 4 bases and J dropped 2; count of bases not matched to a gene: 9. CDR3 bases: TGTGCCAGCAGTTCCGCACCGGGGAGGGTCACAGATACGCAGTATTTT. Its translation: CASSSAPGRVTDTQYF.

A single count supports this clone. V gene TRBV5-1 combines with J gene TRBJ1-2; 8 bases align to TRBD1. Germline trimming cut 4 bases from V and 3 bases from J; bases unmatched to any gene: 2. The germline gives CDR1 SGHRS, CDR2 YFSETQ. There are 13 residues in the CDR3. The CDR3 region is CASSPDRDYGYTF. CDR3 in DNA: TGCGCCAGCAGCCCGGACAGGGACTATGGCTACACCTTC.

This clone was seen only once. The chain is built from TRBV15 and TRBJ2-3, with 8 bases identical to TRBD2. V trimming: 8 bases; J trimming: 8 bases; junction bases outside the gene matches: 15. The CDR3 runs 15 residues. Germline CDR1 is LNHNV and CDR2 is YYDKDF (reference sequence). In DNA, the CDR3 is TGTGCCACCTCATCCCAGCGGGGGAATAAGGCTACGCAGTATTTT. Protein product: CATSSQRGNKATQYF.

This rearrangement joins TRBV4-1 to TRBJ2-1; TRBD2 aligns across 8 bases. Per germline, CDR1 MGHRA and CDR2 YSYEKL. J was trimmed by 6 bases and V by 3 bases; bases with no gene match: 7. This CDR3 region has 15 residues. Here the CDR3 DNA reads TGCGCCAGCAGCCAGCCGGGGGGGACCGCCAATGAGCAGTTCTTC. Translation gives CASSQPGGTANEQFF.

This chain connects TRBV5-1 to TRBJ2-5; 7 bases line up with TRBD2. With 4 bases clipped from V and 0 bases from J, the junction kept 9 bases outside the gene matches. Germline CDR1 SGHRS, CDR2 YFSETQ. The CDR3 loop spans 16 amino acids. The CDR3 loop is CASSMGRGKYQETQYF. In DNA, the CDR3 is TGCGCCAGCAGCATGGGGAGGGGCAAGTACCAAGAGACCCAGTACTTC.

This chain links TRBV5-6 with TRBJ1-1; 7 positions agree with TRBD1. Germline V gene lookup returns CDR1 SGHDT and CDR2 YYEEEE. This CDR3 has 15 residues. The trim removed 4 bases at V and 5 bases at J, leaving 11 bases unmatched. This CDR3 is CASSRRGFLGTEAFF. The DNA for the CDR3 is TGTGCCAGCAGCCGCAGGGGGTTCTTGGGGACTGAAGCTTTCTTT.

V is TRBV11-2 and J is TRBJ2-3, with D unresolved. V lost 0 bases to trimming and J lost 7 bases, with 8 bases between them. Germline CDR1 is SGHAT and CDR2 is FQNNGV. The CDR3 is 13 amino acids. The CDR3 here is CASSLEPTNTQYF. The CDR3 DNA reads as TGTGCCAGCAGCTTAGAGCCAACCAATACGCAGTATTTT.

In the case of this clone: The conserved final phenylalanine or tryptophan is absent from the CDR3, which likely points to a read error. The limits of the CDR3 on the DNA are not certain, so only TCRdb's listed CDR3 is given. This chain links TRBV14 with TRBJ2-6. The CDR3 is made up of 8 amino acids, end residues included. Germline CDR1 is SGHDN and CDR2 is FVKESK. The chain's CDR3 is CASSQPLG.

V gene TRBV19 combines with J gene TRBJ2-3; D is possibly TRBD2 (6 bases). Looked up from germline, CDR1 is LNHDA and CDR2 is SQIVND (reference sequence). Trimming shortened V by 4 bases and J by 1 base, and 12 bases separated the two germline ends. The CDR3 totals 15 residues. CDR3 amino acids: CASSSAGTGTDTQYF. The CDR3 region has the DNA TGTGCCAGTAGTAGTGCCGGGACTGGCACAGATACGCAGTATTTT.

This rearrangement joins TRBV4-3 to TRBJ1-1, with D unresolved. Germline CDR1 and CDR2: LGHNA and YSLEER. There are 15 residues in the CDR3. The V end lost 4 bases, the J end lost 1 base, and 13 bases lay between the germline ends. The CDR3 DNA is TGCGCCAGCAGCCGAAGTCCCTCGGCGAACACTGAAGCTTTCTTT. Amino acids: CASSRSPSANTEAFF.